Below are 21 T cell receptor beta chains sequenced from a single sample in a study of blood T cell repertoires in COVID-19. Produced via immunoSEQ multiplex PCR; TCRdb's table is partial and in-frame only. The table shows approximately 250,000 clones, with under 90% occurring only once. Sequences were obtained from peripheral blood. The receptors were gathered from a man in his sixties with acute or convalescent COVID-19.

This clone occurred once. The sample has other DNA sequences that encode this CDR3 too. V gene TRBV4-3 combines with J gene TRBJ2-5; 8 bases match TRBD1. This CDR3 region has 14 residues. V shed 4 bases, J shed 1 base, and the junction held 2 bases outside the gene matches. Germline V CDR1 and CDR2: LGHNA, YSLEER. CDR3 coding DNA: TGCGCCAGCAGCCCTGGACAGGGCCAAGAGACCCAGTACTTC. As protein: CASSPGQGQETQYF.

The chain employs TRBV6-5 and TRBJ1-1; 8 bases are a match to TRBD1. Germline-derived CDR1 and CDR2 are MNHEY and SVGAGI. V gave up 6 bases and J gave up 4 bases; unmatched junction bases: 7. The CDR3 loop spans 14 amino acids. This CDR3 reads CASRRTGRSTEAFF. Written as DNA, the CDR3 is TGTGCCAGCAGGAGGACAGGGAGGAGCACTGAAGCTTTCTTT.

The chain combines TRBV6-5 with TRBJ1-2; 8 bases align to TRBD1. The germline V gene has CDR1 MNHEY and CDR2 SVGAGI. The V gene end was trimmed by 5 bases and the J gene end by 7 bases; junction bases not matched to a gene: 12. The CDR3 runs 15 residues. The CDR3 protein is CASSTFLTGGSGYTF. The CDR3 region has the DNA TGTGCCAGCAGTACGTTCCTAACAGGGGGGTCTGGCTACACCTTC.

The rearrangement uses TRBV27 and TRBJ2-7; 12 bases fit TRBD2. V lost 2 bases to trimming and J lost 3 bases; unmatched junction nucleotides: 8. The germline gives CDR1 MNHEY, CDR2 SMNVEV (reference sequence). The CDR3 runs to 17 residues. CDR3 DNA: TGTGCCAGCAGTTTAAGGACTAGCGGGACATTAGGCTACGAGCAGTACTTC. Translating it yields CASSLRTSGTLGYEQYF.

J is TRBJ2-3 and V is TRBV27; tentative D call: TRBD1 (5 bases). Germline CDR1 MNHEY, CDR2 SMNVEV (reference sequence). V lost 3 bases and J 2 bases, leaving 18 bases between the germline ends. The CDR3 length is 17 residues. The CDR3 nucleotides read TGTGCCAGCAGTTTTACGCAGGGTATGGGATACACAGATACGCAGTATTTT. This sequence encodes CASSFTQGMGYTDTQYF.

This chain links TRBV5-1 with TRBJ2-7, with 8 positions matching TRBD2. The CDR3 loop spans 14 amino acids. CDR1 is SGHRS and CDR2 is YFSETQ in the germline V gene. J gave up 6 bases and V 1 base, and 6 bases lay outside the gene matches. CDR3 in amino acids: CASSLSGSPSEQYF. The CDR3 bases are TGCGCCAGCAGCTTGAGCGGGAGCCCCTCCGAGCAGTACTTC.

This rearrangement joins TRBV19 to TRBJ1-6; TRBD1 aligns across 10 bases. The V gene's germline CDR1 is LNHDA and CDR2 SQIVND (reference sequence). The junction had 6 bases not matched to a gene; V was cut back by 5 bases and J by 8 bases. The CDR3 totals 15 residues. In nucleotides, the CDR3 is TGTGCCAGTAGTCCGGGACAGGGGTCGTATTCACCCCTCCACTTT. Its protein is CASSPGQGSYSPLHF.

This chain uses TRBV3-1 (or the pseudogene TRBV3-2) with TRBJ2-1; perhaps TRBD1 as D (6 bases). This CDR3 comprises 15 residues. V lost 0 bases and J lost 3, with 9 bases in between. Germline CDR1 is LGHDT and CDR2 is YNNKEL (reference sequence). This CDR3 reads CASSQEGAFYNEQFF. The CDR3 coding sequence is TGTGCCAGCAGCCAAGAGGGGGCCTTCTACAATGAGCAGTTCTTC.

The DNA of the CDR3 is TGTGCCAGCAGTCGGGGGGCCTTAGGTAGCACCGGGGAGCTGTTTTTT. Its protein is CASSRGALGSTGELFF. The genes are TRBV28 and TRBJ2-2; maybe TRBD2 (7 bases). CDR1 is MDHEN and CDR2 is SYDVKM in the germline V gene. V lost 5 bases and J 4 bases, leaving 17 bases between the germline ends. The CDR3 sequence is 16 residues long.

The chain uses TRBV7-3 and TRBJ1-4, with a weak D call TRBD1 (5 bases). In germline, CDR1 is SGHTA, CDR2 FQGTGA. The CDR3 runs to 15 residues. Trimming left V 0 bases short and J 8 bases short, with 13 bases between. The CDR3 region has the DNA TGTGCCAGCAGCTTAACGGGGGGAGGAGACGAAAAACTGTTTTTT. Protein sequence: CASSLTGGGDEKLFF.

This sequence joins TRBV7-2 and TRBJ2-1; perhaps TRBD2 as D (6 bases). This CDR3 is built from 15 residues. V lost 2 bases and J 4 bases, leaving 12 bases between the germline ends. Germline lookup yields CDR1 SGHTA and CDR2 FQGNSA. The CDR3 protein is CASSLRGDSYNEQFF. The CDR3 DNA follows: TGTGCCAGCAGCTTAAGAGGGGACTCTTACAATGAGCAGTTCTTC.

The CDR3 loop is CASTRVGGGNTIYF. The DNA of the CDR3 is TGTGCCAGCACCCGGGTGGGAGGTGGAAACACCATATATTTT. V gene TRBV6-5 combines with J gene TRBJ1-3; D ambiguous. Germline assignment: CDR1 MNHEY and CDR2 SVGAGI. The CDR3 loop spans 14 amino acids. With 7 bases removed from V and 3 bases from J, the gap between germline ends came to 13 bases.

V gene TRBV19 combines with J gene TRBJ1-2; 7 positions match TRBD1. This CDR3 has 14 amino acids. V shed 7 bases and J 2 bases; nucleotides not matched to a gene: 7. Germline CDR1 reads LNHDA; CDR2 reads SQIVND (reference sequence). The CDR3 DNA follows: TGTGCCAGTAAAGGCCCACAGGGGAACTATGGCTACACCTTC. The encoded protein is CASKGPQGNYGYTF.

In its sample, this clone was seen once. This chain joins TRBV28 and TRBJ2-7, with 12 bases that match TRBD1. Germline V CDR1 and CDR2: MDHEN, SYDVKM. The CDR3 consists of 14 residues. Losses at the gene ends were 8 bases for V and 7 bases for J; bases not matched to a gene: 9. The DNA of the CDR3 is TGTGCCAGCGTGTCGGGACAGGGGGCTGGGGAGCAGTACTTC. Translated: CASVSGQGAGEQYF.

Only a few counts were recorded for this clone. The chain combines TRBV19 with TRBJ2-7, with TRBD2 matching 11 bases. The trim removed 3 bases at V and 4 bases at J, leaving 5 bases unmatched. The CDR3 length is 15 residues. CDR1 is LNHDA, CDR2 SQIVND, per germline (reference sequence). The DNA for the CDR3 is TGTGCCAGTAGTATTCAGGGACTAGCGGTTTACGAGCAGTACTTC. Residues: CASSIQGLAVYEQYF.

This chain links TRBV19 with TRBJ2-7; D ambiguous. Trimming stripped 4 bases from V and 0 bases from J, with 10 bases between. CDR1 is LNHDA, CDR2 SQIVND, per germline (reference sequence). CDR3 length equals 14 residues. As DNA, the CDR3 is TGTGCCAGTAGTACCACGCGCGACTCCTACGAGCAGTACTTC. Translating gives CASSTTRDSYEQYF. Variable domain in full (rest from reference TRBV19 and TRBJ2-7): DGGITQSPKYLFRKEGQNVTLSCEQNLNHDAMYWYRQDPGQGLRLIYYSQIVNDFQKGDIAEGYSVSREKKESFPLTVTSAQKNPTAFYLCASSTTRDSYEQYFGPGTRLTVT.

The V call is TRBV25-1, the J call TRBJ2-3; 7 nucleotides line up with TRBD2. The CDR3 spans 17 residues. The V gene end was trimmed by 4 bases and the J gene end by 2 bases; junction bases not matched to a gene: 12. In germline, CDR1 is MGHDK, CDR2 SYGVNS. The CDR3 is CASSAPLGRGSTDTQYF. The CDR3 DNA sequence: TGTGCCAGCAGTGCACCACTAGGGCGGGGGTCCACAGATACGCAGTATTTT.

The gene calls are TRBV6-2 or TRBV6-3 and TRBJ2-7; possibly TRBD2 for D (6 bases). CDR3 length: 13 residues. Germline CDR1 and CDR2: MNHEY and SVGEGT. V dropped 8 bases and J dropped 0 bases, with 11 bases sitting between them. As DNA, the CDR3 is TGTGCCAGCTGCCTAGCGCACTCCTACGAGCAGTACTTC. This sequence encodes CASCLAHSYEQYF.

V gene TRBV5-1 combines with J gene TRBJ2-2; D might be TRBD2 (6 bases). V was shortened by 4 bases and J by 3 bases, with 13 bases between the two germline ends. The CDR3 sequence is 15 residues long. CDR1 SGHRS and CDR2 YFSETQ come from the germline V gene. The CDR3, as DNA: TGCGCCAGCAGCAGACTAGAGACCGACACCGGGGAGCTGTTTTTT. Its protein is CASSRLETDTGELFF.

CDR3 protein: CASSRQGSNTGELFF. As DNA, the CDR3 is TGTGCCAGCAGCCGACAGGGTTCGAACACCGGGGAGCTGTTTTTT. This chain joins TRBV3-1 (or the pseudogene TRBV3-2) and TRBJ2-2; TRBD1 agrees at 7 bases. Germline V CDR1 and CDR2: LGHDT, YNNKEL (reference sequence). Unmatched junction bases numbered 2, after V lost 4 bases and J lost 0 bases. The CDR3 covers 15 residues.

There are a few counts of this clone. CDR3 DNA sequence: TGCAGCGTTGGGGGGACAGGGAGCTCCTACAATGAGCAGTTCTTC. Its protein product is CSVGGTGSSYNEQFF. The chain has TRBV29-1 and TRBJ2-1; 9 bases fit TRBD1. V shed 4 bases, J shed 0 bases, and the junction held 4 bases outside the gene matches. CDR3 length equals 15 residues. Germline V CDR1 and CDR2: SQVTM, ANQGSEA.